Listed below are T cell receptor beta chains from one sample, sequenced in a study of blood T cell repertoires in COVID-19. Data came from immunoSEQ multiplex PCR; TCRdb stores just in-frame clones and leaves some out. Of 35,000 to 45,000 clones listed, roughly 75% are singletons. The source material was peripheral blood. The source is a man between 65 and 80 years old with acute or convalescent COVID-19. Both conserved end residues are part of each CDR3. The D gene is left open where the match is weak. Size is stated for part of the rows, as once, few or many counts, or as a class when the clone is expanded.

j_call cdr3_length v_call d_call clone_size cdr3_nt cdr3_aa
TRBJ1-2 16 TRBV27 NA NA TGTGCCAGCAGTGTAGGGGAGGGTGGTAACCTCTATGGCTACACCTTC CASSVGEGGNLYGYTF
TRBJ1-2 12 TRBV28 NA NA TGTGCCAGCAGTACGCGCCCCCTGATTTACACCTTC CASSTRPLIYTF
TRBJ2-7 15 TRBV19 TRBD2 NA TGTGCCAGTAGTATCGGGGCTAGCGGGAGCTACGAGCAGTACTTC CASSIGASGSYEQYF
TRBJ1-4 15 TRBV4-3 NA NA TGCGCCAGCAGCCAAGACTTCCCAGCTAATGAAAAACTGTTTTTT CASSQDFPANEKLFF
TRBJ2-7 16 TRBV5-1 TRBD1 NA TGCGCCAGCAGCTTCGGCCTCCGGGACAGTACCTACGAGCAGTACTTC CASSFGLRDSTYEQYF
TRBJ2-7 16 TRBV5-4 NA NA TGTGCCAGCAGCTTGGGGGTTGGAGGGATTGCCTACGAGCAGTACTTC CASSLGVGGIAYEQYF
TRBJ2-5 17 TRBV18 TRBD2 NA TGTGCCAGCTCACCACCGGTCCGCGGGGGAGTCGTAGAGACCCAGTACTTC CASSPPVRGGVVETQYF
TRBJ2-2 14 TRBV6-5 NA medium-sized TGTGCCAGCAGTTACAGACGCGGGACCGGGGAGCTGTTTTTT CASSYRRGTGELFF
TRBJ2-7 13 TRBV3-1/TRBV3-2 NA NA TGTGCCAGCAGCCTGAAGAGTACCCTAGAGCAGTACTTC CASSLKSTLEQYF
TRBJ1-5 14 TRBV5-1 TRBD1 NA TGCGCCAGCAGTCCTCAGGGGGCCGGTCAGCCCCAGCATTTT CASSPQGAGQPQHF
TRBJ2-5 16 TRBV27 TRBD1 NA TGTGCCAGCAGACCCTCCGGACAGGGGGCAGTCGAGACCCAGTACTTC CASRPSGQGAVETQYF
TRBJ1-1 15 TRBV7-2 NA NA TGTGCCAGCAGCTTAGTGGTAGCCGCGAACACTGAAGCTTTCTTT CASSLVVAANTEAFF
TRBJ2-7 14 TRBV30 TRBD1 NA TGTGCCTGGAGGGGGCAGGGGGCGGCCTACGAGCAGTACTTC CAWRGQGAAYEQYF
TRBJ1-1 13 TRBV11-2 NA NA TGTGCCAGCAGTGCCCGACAGTACACTGAAGCTTTCTTT CASSARQYTEAFF
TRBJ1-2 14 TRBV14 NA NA TGTGCCAGCAGCCCGTCGACAGCAAACTATGGCTACACCTTC CASSPSTANYGYTF
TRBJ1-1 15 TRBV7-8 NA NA TGTGCCAGCAGCTCGCAGGGAATACTGAACACTGAAGCTTTCTTT CASSSQGILNTEAFF
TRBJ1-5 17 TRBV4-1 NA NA TGCGCCAGCAGCCAAGTTTTTTCAGGGGCAGGGGATCAGCCCCAGCATTTT CASSQVFSGAGDQPQHF
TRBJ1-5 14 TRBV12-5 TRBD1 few TGTGCTAGTGGTTTGGGACAGGGTTATCAGCCCCAGCATTTT CASGLGQGYQPQHF
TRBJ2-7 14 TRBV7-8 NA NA TGTGCCAGCAGCTTAGACCAGATCTCCTACGAGCAGTACTTC CASSLDQISYEQYF
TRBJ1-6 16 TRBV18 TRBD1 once TGTGCCAGCTCACCAACCGCCGACAGGGGTAATTCACCCCTCCACTTT CASSPTADRGNSPLHF
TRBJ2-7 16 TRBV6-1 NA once TGTGCCAGCAGTGAGTTCTGGGACTCCCATGACTACGAGCAGTACTTC CASSEFWDSHDYEQYF
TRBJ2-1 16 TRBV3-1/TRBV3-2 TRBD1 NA TGTGCCAGCAGCCAGAGGTGGGACAGCCCTAACAATGAGCAGTTCTTC CASSQRWDSPNNEQFF
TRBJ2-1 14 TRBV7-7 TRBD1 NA TGTGCCAGCAGCTTAGACAGGGGAATGGGTGAGCAGTTCTTC CASSLDRGMGEQFF
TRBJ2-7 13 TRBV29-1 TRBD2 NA TGCAGCGTTGAGGCCGGGAGGAGTTACGAGCAGTACTTC CSVEAGRSYEQYF
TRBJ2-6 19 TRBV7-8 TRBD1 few TGTGCCAGCAGCCTCGCCGCGACAGGGGCTTCATCTGGGGCCAACGTCCTGACTTTC CASSLAATGASSGANVLTF
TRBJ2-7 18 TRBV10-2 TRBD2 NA TGCGCCAGCAGCGTACGTGGGTTCGGGCCGGGAGGAGCCCCCGAGCAGTACTTC CASSVRGFGPGGAPEQYF
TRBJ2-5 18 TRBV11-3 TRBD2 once TGTGCCAGCAGCTCCGGATCGATTAGCGGGGGCCTCCAAGAGACCCAGTACTTC CASSSGSISGGLQETQYF
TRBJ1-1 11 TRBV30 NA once TGTGCCTGGGCGGGGGTAAGTGAAGCTTTCTTT CAWAGVSEAFF
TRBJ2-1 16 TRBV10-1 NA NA TGCGCCAGCAGTGATTTAGGAGGAGTCAACTACAATGAGCAGTTCTTC CASSDLGGVNYNEQFF
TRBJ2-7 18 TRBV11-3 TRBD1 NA TGTGCCAGCAGCTTAAACTCCCGCGGGACAGGGTTCGTCTACGAGCAGTACTTC CASSLNSRGTGFVYEQYF
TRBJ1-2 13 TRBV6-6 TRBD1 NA TGTGCCAGCAGTTTCGACAGGGGCCGTGGCTACACCTTC CASSFDRGRGYTF
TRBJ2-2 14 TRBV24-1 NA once TGTGCCACCAGAGGACTCTCGAGGGCCGGGGAGCTGTTTTTT CATRGLSRAGELFF
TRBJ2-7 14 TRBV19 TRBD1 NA TGTGCCAGTAGTGTAGACAGGGGTCCCTACGAGCAGTACTTC CASSVDRGPYEQYF
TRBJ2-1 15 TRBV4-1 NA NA TGCGCCAGCAGCCAAGATAGTTCCGGGTACAATGAGCAGTTCTTC CASSQDSSGYNEQFF